The rows below give T cell receptor beta chains drawn from one sample of a study of prognosis after radiotherapy for stage I lung cancer. TCRdb analysed the multiplex PCR reads with MiXCR anew, one entry per CDR3 protein. The profile shows 20,000 to 25,000 distinct CDR3 sequences, roughly two fifths of them singletons. The specimen comprised PBMCs, sampled before or after stereotactic body radiation therapy (not recorded which). Every receptor here comes from a donor at least 50 years old with non-small cell lung cancer. CDR3s leave out the opening cysteine and the closing phenylalanine or tryptophan.

>TRBV20-1|TRBJ1-5
SAQYDRNQPQH
>TRBV5-1|TRBJ2-3
ASSPGTSGNTDTQY
>TRBV5-5|TRBJ2-3
ASSSRGDRGADTQY
>TRBV6-1|TRBJ2-5
ASRSLGCKDTQY
>TRBV6-2/TRBV6-3|TRBJ2-3
ASSRDRWPDTQY
>TRBV6-2/TRBV6-3|TRBJ1-1
ASSSAGQAKGEAF
>TRBV12-3/TRBV12-4|TRBJ2-1
ASSPRGGTGVGEQF
>TRBV9|TRBJ2-5
ASSVGSGPVGETQY
>TRBV19|TRBJ2-7
ASSIYGRDYEQY
>TRBV7-6|TRBJ2-3
ASSPVYTQY
>TRBV20-1|-
SARRGSSNHPQH
>TRBV19|TRBJ1-2
ASSIAGTGATYGYT
>TRBV7-3|TRBJ2-1
ASSSPGGNEQF
>TRBV5-4|TRBJ2-3
ASGPEQGTRTDTQY
>TRBV7-4|TRBJ1-1
ASSRPGSNTEAF
>TRBV11-3|TRBJ2-2
ASSPGGFHTGELF
>TRBV11-2|TRBJ1-6
ASSQQGRSPLH
>TRBV20-1|TRBJ2-1
SARVRNNEQF
>TRBV5-1|TRBJ2-7
ASSLVLGSSYEQY
>TRBV12-3/TRBV12-4|TRBJ1-1
AIGGGSTGGEAF
>TRBV2|TRBJ2-7
ASSAVQGAGYEQY
>TRBV27|TRBJ2-5
ASSFWREGPRETQY
>TRBV5-1|TRBJ1-2
ASSMGLYGYT
>TRBV20-1|TRBJ2-1
SASSGRVDNEQF
>TRBV6-2/TRBV6-3|TRBJ2-2
ASSYSIIAGGGSGELF
>TRBV24-1|TRBJ2-7
ATSDSALGQY
>TRBV28|TRBJ1-6
ASSFSGTAYSPLH
>TRBV3-1|TRBJ1-4
ASSQEWNPNEKLF
>TRBV10-3|TRBJ1-1
AISESGTLNTEAL
>TRBV19|TRBJ2-3
ASSIGQVSSDTQY
>TRBV7-9|TRBJ1-1
ASSRDRRDSEAF
>TRBV20-1|TRBJ2-7
SARALDFGWGEQY
>TRBV24-1|TRBJ1-1
ATSDFIQDSGAF
>TRBV30|TRBJ1-4
AWSDGTATREKLF
>TRBV27|TRBJ2-7
ASSPWTSGAREQY
>TRBV6-4|TRBJ2-3
ASSERLAGGTDTQY
>TRBV6-1|TRBJ1-1
ASSPLGQNTEAF
>TRBV6-1|TRBJ2-1
ATVTGRSEQF
>TRBV20-1|TRBJ2-3
SARRGADTQY
>TRBV20-1|TRBJ2-2
SASRTDREASGELF
>TRBV19|TRBJ2-3
ASSISLSAPSADTQY
>TRBV5-1|TRBJ2-3
ASSHWQVTDTQY
>TRBV7-9|TRBJ2-1
ASSSTASGRGYEQF
>TRBV20-1|TRBJ2-5
SASEETQY
>TRBV28|TRBJ2-7
ASSLGGENEQY
>TRBV4-1|TRBJ1-2
ASSQEPQVGAGGYT
>TRBV10-3|TRBJ2-4
AISDPDRVNIQY